The rows below give T cell receptor beta chains drawn from one sample of a study of blood T cell repertoires in COVID-19. Generated by immunoSEQ multiplex PCR, the TCRdb table keeps only in-frame clones and is missing some. This table holds roughly 140,000 clones, 88% found once. The sequencing input was peripheral blood. The receptors stem from a woman aged 65 to 85 with acute or convalescent COVID-19. Both conserved end residues are part of each CDR3. The D gene is left open where the match is weak. Clone size is given for some rows only: seen once, a few or many times, or a class if the clone is expanded.

clone_size: once; j_call: TRBJ2-3; v_call: TRBV2; d_call: NA; cdr3_nt: TGTGCCAGCAGGGAGGGCAATACATTCACAGATACGCAGTATTTT; cdr3_aa: CASREGNTFTDTQYF
clone_size: few; j_call: TRBJ2-1; v_call: TRBV6-5; d_call: NA; cdr3_nt: TGTGCCAGCAGTTACTCGCCGGGACAAATAAATGAGCAGTTCTTC; cdr3_aa: CASSYSPGQINEQFF
clone_size: NA; j_call: TRBJ1-2; v_call: TRBV30; d_call: TRBD1; cdr3_nt: TGTGCCTGGAGTGCCGAGGGGCGTGATCCGGGACAGTTCCCCTCTAACTATGGCTACACCTTC; cdr3_aa: CAWSAEGRDPGQFPSNYGYTF
clone_size: few; j_call: TRBJ1-1; v_call: TRBV27; d_call: NA; cdr3_nt: TGTGCCAGCAGTTTCGGAGGGATGAACACTGAAGCTTTCTTT; cdr3_aa: CASSFGGMNTEAFF
clone_size: NA; j_call: TRBJ2-7; v_call: TRBV29-1; d_call: TRBD2; cdr3_nt: TGCAGCGTTGAACAGCGGGGGGGCCTTTACGAGCAGTACTTC; cdr3_aa: CSVEQRGGLYEQYF
clone_size: NA; j_call: TRBJ2-7; v_call: TRBV2; d_call: TRBD1; cdr3_nt: TGTGCCAGCAGTGAAGACCGGACAGGGCCCCCCTACGAGCAGTACTTC; cdr3_aa: CASSEDRTGPPYEQYF
clone_size: NA; j_call: TRBJ1-1; v_call: TRBV18; d_call: NA; cdr3_nt: TGTGCCAGCTCACCAATAACACGGAACACTGAAGCTTTCTTT; cdr3_aa: CASSPITRNTEAFF
clone_size: NA; j_call: TRBJ1-1; v_call: TRBV9; d_call: NA; cdr3_nt: TGTGCCAGCAGCGTAGGTGGGCAGGTTGAAGCTTTCTTT; cdr3_aa: CASSVGGQVEAFF
clone_size: NA; j_call: TRBJ2-2; v_call: TRBV30; d_call: TRBD2; cdr3_nt: TGTGCCTGGAGGCCGGGGGGGGCTAACACCGGGGAGCTGTTTTTT; cdr3_aa: CAWRPGGANTGELFF
clone_size: NA; j_call: TRBJ2-7; v_call: TRBV4-3; d_call: NA; cdr3_nt: TGCGCCAGCAGCCAAGTCTGGGCCAGCTCCTACGAGCAGTACTTC; cdr3_aa: CASSQVWASSYEQYF
clone_size: few; j_call: TRBJ2-2; v_call: TRBV3-1/TRBV3-2; d_call: TRBD2; cdr3_nt: TGTGCCAGCAGCCCGGGACTAGGGGTCGTCGGGGAGCTGTTTTTT; cdr3_aa: CASSPGLGVVGELFF
clone_size: NA; j_call: TRBJ2-3; v_call: TRBV6-5; d_call: TRBD1; cdr3_nt: TGTGCCAGCAGTTACTCCGGGGACAGGATCGCAGATACGCAGTATTTT; cdr3_aa: CASSYSGDRIADTQYF
clone_size: NA; j_call: TRBJ2-1; v_call: TRBV11-3; d_call: TRBD2; cdr3_nt: TGTGCCAGCAGCTTAGATCCAAGCGGGGGGGTCAATGAGCAGTTCTTC; cdr3_aa: CASSLDPSGGVNEQFF
clone_size: NA; j_call: TRBJ2-5; v_call: TRBV7-9; d_call: NA; cdr3_nt: TGTGCCAGCAGCCCATATCCGGGACAAGAGACCCAGTACTTC; cdr3_aa: CASSPYPGQETQYF
clone_size: NA; j_call: TRBJ2-7; v_call: TRBV4-1; d_call: TRBD1; cdr3_nt: TGCGCCAGCAGCCGAGAGGGGGACAGGCTCTCCTACGAGCAGTACTTC; cdr3_aa: CASSREGDRLSYEQYF
clone_size: few; j_call: TRBJ1-1; v_call: TRBV2; d_call: NA; cdr3_nt: TGTGCCAGCAACAGGGCGAACACTGAAGCTTTCTTT; cdr3_aa: CASNRANTEAFF
clone_size: NA; j_call: TRBJ2-6; v_call: TRBV11-2; d_call: NA; cdr3_nt: TGTGCCAGCAGCCGACAGCAACCCAGCTCTGGGGCCAACGTCCTGACTTTC; cdr3_aa: CASSRQQPSSGANVLTF